This T cell receptor (beta chain) is drawn from a study of cytomegalovirus exposure and HLA in healthy donors. A multiplex PCR was run with 60 Vbeta primers and 13 Jbeta primers. Repertoires were generated with immunoSEQ multiplex PCR, while TCRdb's copy carries only in-frame clones and drops some. The sample has some 48,000 clones. V gave up 3 bases and J gave up 6 bases, with 8 bases separating them. The CDR3 extends over 12 amino acids. CDR1 and CDR2 from the germline V gene are MNHEY and SVGAGI. Specimen: PBMCs. The receptor's source is a male donor in good health and CMV-seropositive. The J gene is TRBJ1-1, the V gene TRBV6-5; TRBD1 might be the D (5 bases). The CDR3 nucleotides are TGTGCCAGCAGTTATAGGGGCGCTGAAGCTTTCTTT. This codes for CASSYRGAEAFF.